These T cell receptor beta chains were read from a single sample in a study of blood T cell repertoires in COVID-19. Sequencing used immunoSEQ multiplex PCR; TCRdb keeps in-frame clones, though not all of them. The sample yields fewer than 500,000 clones, around 89% seen once. Sequencing was carried out using peripheral blood. These receptors originate from a woman in her twenties or thirties with acute or convalescent COVID-19. CDR3s include the opening cysteine and the closing phenylalanine or tryptophan. D genes are given only for firm matches. Clone size is given for some rows only: seen once, a few or many times, or a class if the clone is expanded.

TGTGCCAGCAGTCAAGCCGTGGGGGGTACCTACGAGCAGTACTTC	CASSQAVGGTYEQYF	TRBJ2-7	NA	NA	TRBV6-1
TGCGCCAGCAGCCAATTTGACAGGGGTTACGAGCAGTACTTC	CASSQFDRGYEQYF	TRBJ2-7	once	TRBD1	TRBV4-1
TGTGCCAGCAGCCCCCGACAGGGAACAGATACGCAGTATTTT	CASSPRQGTDTQYF	TRBJ2-3	NA	TRBD1	TRBV11-2
TGTGCCACCAGCAAACAGACAGGGGGCAGTTACGAGCAGTACTTC	CATSKQTGGSYEQYF	TRBJ2-7	NA	TRBD1	TRBV15
TGCGCCAGCAGTGGGGGGCTAGCGGGAGCCCTGAGCTCCTACAATGAGCAGTTCTTC	CASSGGLAGALSSYNEQFF	TRBJ2-1	NA	TRBD2	TRBV10-1
TGTGCCAGCAGCCAATCGGGGGGGCCCCTCCACTTT	CASSQSGGPLHF	TRBJ1-6	NA	NA	TRBV3-1/TRBV3-2
TGCGCCAGCAGCTTGGCAGTGGGCCTTAACTATGGCTACACCTTC	CASSLAVGLNYGYTF	TRBJ1-2	NA	NA	TRBV5-1
TGTGCCACCAGTGACCCCGGGACAGGGAGGGCGAGTGAGCAGTTCTTC	CATSDPGTGRASEQFF	TRBJ2-1	NA	TRBD1	TRBV24-1
TGTGCCAGCAGCTTAGAGGGGCATCAGCCCCAGCATTTT	CASSLEGHQPQHF	TRBJ1-5	NA	NA	TRBV7-2
TGTGCCAGTAGTATAGCTCAGGGCTCAGGTGAAGCTTTCTTT	CASSIAQGSGEAFF	TRBJ1-1	NA	NA	TRBV19
TGTGCCAGCTCACCTTCTCTCTGGGGCCCTTACAATGAGCAGTTCTTC	CASSPSLWGPYNEQFF	TRBJ2-1	NA	NA	TRBV18
TGTGCCAGCAGGGACAGGGTATACGGCTACACCTTC	CASRDRVYGYTF	TRBJ1-2	NA	TRBD1	TRBV6-5
TGTGCCAGTAGTTTTATCCCGGGACAGCGGGTCAGAAGCGAAGCTTTCTTT	CASSFIPGQRVRSEAFF	TRBJ1-1	NA	TRBD1	TRBV19
TGTGCCAGCACGACAGGGGGCTATGGAAACACCATATATTTT	CASTTGGYGNTIYF	TRBJ1-3	NA	TRBD1	TRBV2
TGTGCCAGCAGTGAACAGTTGAACACTGAAGCTTTCTTT	CASSEQLNTEAFF	TRBJ1-1	NA	NA	TRBV2
TGTGCCATCAGGAGGGGACAGGGTGTCAATGAGCAGTTCTTC	CAIRRGQGVNEQFF	TRBJ2-1	NA	TRBD1	TRBV10-3
TGCGCCAGCAGCTCGGGCCCAGCGGACCAAGAGACCCAGTACTTC	CASSSGPADQETQYF	TRBJ2-5	NA	NA	TRBV5-1
TGTGCCAGCAGCCAGGGGAGTGGGCTAGCCGCTGGGACCCAGTACTTC	CASSQGSGLAAGTQYF	TRBJ2-5	NA	NA	TRBV3-1/TRBV3-2
TGTGCCAGCTCACCACCGTTACTAGCGGGGGACGAGCAGTACTTC	CASSPPLLAGDEQYF	TRBJ2-7	few	TRBD2	TRBV18
TGCGCCAGCAGCTTGGGGACAGGGCAAAACAATGAGCAGTTCTTC	CASSLGTGQNNEQFF	TRBJ2-1	NA	TRBD1	TRBV5-1
TGTGCCAGCAGTTTATCCACCGGGACAGGGGGCTACGAGCAGTACTTC	CASSLSTGTGGYEQYF	TRBJ2-7	NA	TRBD1	TRBV27
TGTGCCAGTAGTGCCCCCCGGGGGGGGAGGAACAATGAGCAGTTCTTC	CASSAPRGGRNNEQFF	TRBJ2-1	NA	TRBD2	TRBV6-1
TGTGCCAGCCGGGACGGACTAACCATATATTTT	CASRDGLTIYF	TRBJ1-3	few	NA	TRBV2
TGTGCCAGCAGTGACAGATACAATCAGCCCCAGCATTTT	CASSDRYNQPQHF	TRBJ1-5	NA	NA	TRBV2
TGCGCCAGCAGCCAACCACTACTAGCGGGGGGGAGCAATGAGCAGTTCTTC	CASSQPLLAGGSNEQFF	TRBJ2-1	NA	TRBD2	TRBV4-1
TGTGCCAGCAGCTTAGATTTCGCAGATACGCAGTATTTT	CASSLDFADTQYF	TRBJ2-3	NA	NA	TRBV7-2